This entry concerns a single TCR beta chain. Sequencing used immunoSEQ multiplex PCR; TCRdb keeps in-frame clones, though not all of them. Among approximately 150,000 clones, 94% were seen once, and the ten largest hold 1.3% to 1.5%. The data originate from a study of control samples from healthy donors and cancer patients. Germline CDR1 MNHEY, CDR2 SVGEGT. CDR3 length: 16 residues. The V segment lost 0 bases and the J segment 8 bases; nucleotides outside the gene matches: 7. This TCR was recovered from a woman under 30 in good health. The V gene is TRBV6-2 or TRBV6-3, the J gene TRBJ2-1, with 10 nucleotides matching TRBD2. What was sequenced was blood. The CDR3 protein is CASSYSRLLAGDEQFF. Written as DNA, the CDR3 is TGTGCCAGCAGTTACTCGCGGTTGCTAGCGGGAGATGAGCAGTTCTTC.